The 9 T cell receptor beta chains below were found in one sample sequenced in a study of blood T cell repertoires in COVID-19 (TCRdb year 2020). Library generation was performed with the immunoSEQ multiplex PCR assay. The immuneACCESS repertoire file appears here via TCRdb, limited to in-frame rearrangements. These files lack a portion of the clones; in checked studies, under half of the deficit traces to unresolved V genes, and the cause of the others is not known. The sample records under 300,000 clones, approximately 82% of which are singletons. In total, the top ten clones hold roughly 4.6% of the sample. Sequencing was done on a sample of peripheral blood. The receptors shown here come from an elderly woman with active or convalescent COVID-19.

V gene TRBV27 combines with J gene TRBJ1-2; 7 bases fit TRBD1. Germline CDR1 is MNHEY and CDR2 is SMNVEV (reference sequence). The CDR3 is 14 amino acids. V shed 5 bases and J 3 bases; nucleotides not matched to a gene: 6. The CDR3 sequence: CASSPHGTDYGYTF. CDR3 sequence (DNA): TGTGCCAGCAGTCCCCACGGGACAGACTATGGCTACACCTTC.

V is TRBV6-1 and J is TRBJ2-3; TRBD2 agrees at 8 bases. The V gene's germline CDR1 is MNHNS and CDR2 SASEGT. J lost 4 bases, V lost 0 bases, and 9 bases had no gene match. This CDR3 has 17 amino acids. The CDR3 reads CASSEARSGGWSDTQYF. CDR3 bases: TGTGCCAGCAGTGAAGCGAGGTCGGGGGGGTGGTCAGATACGCAGTATTTT.

The chain joins TRBV12-3 or TRBV12-4 to TRBJ1-2; D gene ambiguous. V gave up 3 bases and J gave up 7 bases, with 3 bases separating them. This CDR3 contains 10 residues. The CDR3 loop is CASSFRGYTF. CDR3 DNA sequence: TGTGCCAGCAGTTTCCGTGGCTACACCTTC.

CDR3 sequence (DNA): TGTGCCAGCAGCCAAGCAGGGTACAATGAGCAGTTCTTC. Translation gives CASSQAGYNEQFF. This chain connects TRBV16 to TRBJ2-1; maybe TRBD1 (5 bases). The CDR3 is 13 residues long. With 2 bases removed from V and 4 bases from J, the gap between germline ends came to 6 bases. Per germline, CDR1 KGHSY and CDR2 FQNENV. The full variable domain, with the rest looked up from reference TRBV16 and TRBJ2-1, is GEEVAQTPKHLVRGEGQKAKLYCAPIKGHSYVFWYQQVLKNEFKFLISFQNENVFDETGMPKERFSAKCLPNSPCSLEIQATKLEDSAVYFCASSQAGYNEQFFGPGTRLTVL.

The CDR3 loop reads CASSLVGTSGLEQFF. CDR3 DNA sequence: TGTGCCAGCAGCTTGGTAGGGACTAGCGGTTTGGAGCAGTTCTTC. This chain joins TRBV5-4 and TRBJ2-1, with 11 bases lining up with TRBD2. Germline CDR1 SGHNT, CDR2 YYREEE (reference sequence). The CDR3 runs to 15 residues. V lost 0 bases to trimming and J lost 10 bases; unmatched junction nucleotides: 6.

The genes are TRBV11-2 and TRBJ2-7, with 8 nucleotides matching TRBD2. Trimming removed 3 bases from V and 1 base from J; junction bases left unmatched: 8. This CDR3 is built from 16 residues. Germline CDR1 is SGHAT and CDR2 is FQNNGV. The chain's CDR3 is CASSFRMAGGSYEQYF. CDR3 in DNA: TGTGCCAGCAGCTTCCGTATGGCGGGGGGTTCCTACGAGCAGTACTTC.

The V gene is TRBV29-1, the J gene TRBJ1-6; 8 bases are shared with TRBD1. The CDR3 contains 13 residues. J lost 8 bases, V lost 4 bases, and 4 bases had no gene match. The germline gives CDR1 SQVTM, CDR2 ANQGSEA. CDR3: CSVAGGDDSPLHF. The CDR3 DNA is TGCAGCGTTGCAGGGGGCGACGATTCACCCCTCCACTTT.

V is TRBV5-1 and J is TRBJ1-2; perhaps TRBD1 as D (5 bases). V was clipped by 2 bases and J by 8 bases, with 10 bases between them. Germline CDR1 SGHRS, CDR2 YFSETQ. CDR3 length equals 12 residues. CDR3 sequence: CASSFQGDGYTF. The CDR3 DNA reads as TGCGCCAGCAGCTTCCAGGGTGACGGCTACACCTTC.

V and J are TRBV5-6 and TRBJ2-5; D might be TRBD1 (7 bases). The V end lost 4 bases, the J end lost 4 bases, and 17 bases lay between the germline ends. CDR3 length: 15 residues. Germline V gene data show CDR1 as SGHDT and CDR2 as YYEEEE. The chain's CDR3 is CASSVEGASLETQYF. CDR3 in DNA: TGTGCCAGCAGCGTGGAGGGGGCATCGTTAGAGACCCAGTACTTC.